Below, 27 T cell receptor beta chains from the same sample are listed, as sequenced in a study of tumor-infiltrating lymphocytes in primary liver carcinoma. Reverse transcription of roughly 0.5 ug total RNA with a constant-region primer produced TCR beta cDNA. Three nested multiplex PCR rounds of slightly modified ARM-PCR generated TCR beta libraries. Use of TRBV1-TRBV30 forward primers with a C-beta reverse primer characterized the first two PCR rounds, which lasted approximately 11 cycles each. Each CDR3 protein gets one entry after TCRdb re-called the multiplex PCR reads with MiXCR. The data hold over 95,000 distinct CDR3 sequences, with around 63% observed a single time. For each extraction, RNA and DNA were obtained together from roughly 20-30 mg of unsorted bulk tissue. Sequenced input: liver tumor tissue from sampling region 5. Subset denoted: tumor region T5, tumor centre. The receptors were gathered from a woman aged 55-75 years with primary liver carcinoma and hepatitis B virus infection.

With regard to this clonotype: With a much larger clone just one base away, this may be a read error. The rearrangement joins TRBV12-3 or TRBV12-4 to TRBJ2-1; 9 positions match TRBD2. The CDR3 runs to 16 residues. CDR3 DNA sequence: TGTCCCAGCAGTGACCCCGGGACTAGCCTGGTCAGTGAGCAGTTCTTC. It translates to CPSSDPGTSLVSEQFF.

Regarding this clonotype: Because the CDR3 is missing its conserved closing phenylalanine or tryptophan, this is likely a read error. It is unclear where the CDR3 begins or ends on the DNA, so no DNA is shown, and the CDR3 is as TCRdb lists it. The chain joins TRBV5-1 to TRBJ2-4; TRBD2 is the table's D call, not checked against the DNA. With termini counted, the CDR3 has 16 amino acids. Looked up from germline, CDR1 is SGHRS and CDR2 is YFSETQ. The CDR3 loop is CASSLDGTSGGDIQYI.

On this clonotype itself: A much larger clone differs from this one at a single base, so this may be a read error. J is TRBJ2-7 and V is TRBV12-3 or TRBV12-4; D may be TRBD1 (5 bases). Trimming removed 6 bases at V and 2 bases at J, with 17 bases between. CDR3 size: 15 residues. The CDR3 coding sequence is TGTGCCAGCAGCCTTGGCAGGGATTACACCTACGAGCAGTACTTC. Translating it yields CASSLGRDYTYEQYF.

On this clonotype: A read error is possible here, since a much larger clone lies one base away. The chain carries TRBV5-5 and TRBJ1-2; 8 bases are shared with TRBD1. The CDR3 totals 16 residues. Germline values: CDR1 SGHKS, CDR2 YYEKEE (reference sequence). CDR3 loop: CANSFRGQGSPVGYTF. In DNA form, the CDR3 reads TGTGCCAACAGCTTCCGCGGACAGGGCTCCCCGGTTGGCTACACCTTC.

A word on this clonotype: A much larger clone sits a single nucleotide away, making a read error possible. V is TRBV28 and J is TRBJ2-5; the D gene is possibly TRBD1 (6 bases). The CDR3 contains 15 residues. The germline V gene encodes CDR1 MDHEN and CDR2 SYDVKM. V gave up 2 bases and J gave up 4 bases, with 14 bases separating them. CDR3 amino acids: CASSLGGRLGETQYF. The CDR3 DNA sequence: TGTGCCAGCAGTTTAGGGGGCCGCCTGGGAGAGACCCAGTACTTC.

A note on this clonotype: One end of the junction is discordant with germline, which a read error may explain. V and J are TRBV4-1 and TRBJ2-7; 8 bases are shared with TRBD2. Looked up from germline, CDR1 is MGHRA and CDR2 is YSYEKL. This CDR3 contains 15 residues. The CDR3 bases are TGCGCCAGCAGCCCGGGGAATAGCGGGATCTACGATCAGTACTTC. Residues: CASSPGNSGIYDQYF.

In the case of this clonotype: This sequence may be a read error, since a much larger clone differs from it by one base. This chain uses TRBV5-1 with TRBJ2-3; possible D gene TRBD1, 6 bases. There are 16 residues in the CDR3. Trimming stripped 3 bases from V and 1 base from J, with 15 bases between. CDR1 is SGHRS and CDR2 is YFSETQ in the germline V gene. Written as DNA, the CDR3 is TGCGCCAGCAGCTCCTCGGGACAAACTGGCACAGATACGCAGTATTTT. Translating gives CASSSSGQTGTDTQYF.

This clonotype came up many times. The chain couples TRBV28 to TRBJ2-1; TRBD2 matches at 8 bases. This CDR3 region has 17 residues. The V segment lost 4 bases and the J segment 4 bases; nucleotides outside the gene matches: 12. Germline V gene data show CDR1 as MDHEN and CDR2 as SYDVKM. The CDR3 region is CASSSAEWREAYNEQFF. CDR3 nucleotide sequence: TGTGCCAGCAGTTCCGCCGAATGGCGGGAGGCTTACAATGAGCAGTTCTTC.

The V gene is TRBV11-1, the J gene TRBJ2-7; D remains ambiguous. V lost 8 bases to trimming and J lost 1 base, with 18 bases between them. This CDR3 contains 15 residues. CDR1 SGHAT and CDR2 FQDESV come from the germline V gene (reference sequence). The CDR3 sequence: CASLNPFGQSYEQYF. The CDR3 region has the DNA TGTGCCAGCTTAAACCCCTTCGGGCAATCCTACGAGCAGTACTTC. The full variable domain, its missing parts supplied by reference TRBV11-1 and TRBJ2-7, is EAEVAQSPRYKITEKSQAVAFWCDPISGHATLYWYRQILGQGPELLVQFQDESVVDDSQLPKDRFSAERLKGVDSTLKIQPAELGDSAMYLCASLNPFGQSYEQYFGPGTRLTVT.

This clonotype was observed at least ten times. This sequence joins TRBV5-4 and TRBJ1-3; D unclear. Trimming took off 4 bases at V and 4 bases at J, with 12 bases between the two ends. CDR1 and CDR2 (germline): SGHNT, YYREEE (reference sequence). The CDR3 runs 14 residues. The CDR3 protein is CASSTERLGNTIYF. The CDR3 bases are TGTGCCAGCAGCACCGAGAGATTAGGAAACACCATATATTTT. Full variable domain (outside the CDR3, taken from reference TRBV5-4 and TRBJ1-3): ETGVTQSPTHLIKTRGQQVTLRCSSQSGHNTVSWYQQALGQGPQFIFQYYREEENGRGNFPPRFSGLQFPNYSSELNVNALELDDSALYLCASSTERLGNTIYFGEGSWLTVV.

The chain combines TRBV7-9 with TRBJ2-7; D is possibly TRBD2 (7 bases). The CDR3 loop spans 14 amino acids. Germline lookup yields CDR1 SEHNR and CDR2 FQNEAQ (reference sequence). V was clipped by 5 bases and J by 3 bases, with 14 bases between them. This CDR3 reads CASSPRGAFYEQYF. The CDR3 region has the DNA TGTGCCAGCAGCCCACGGGGGGCATTCTACGAGCAGTACTTC.

On this clonotype itself: Here the CDR3 omits its conserved ending phenylalanine or tryptophan, so a read error is the likely source. J is TRBJ2-7 and V is TRBV15, with 9 bases lining up with TRBD2. The CDR3 spans 14 residues. The germline gives CDR1 LNHNV, CDR2 YYDKDF (reference sequence). Losses at the gene ends were 3 bases for V and 3 bases for J; bases not matched to a gene: 3. CDR3 in DNA: TGTGCCACCAGCAGTAGCGGGAGAGACTACGAGCAGTACTAC. The encoded protein is CATSSSGRDYEQYY.

The V and J genes are TRBV27 and TRBJ2-7, with 7 positions matching TRBD2. Germline-derived CDR1 and CDR2 are MNHEY and SMNVEV (reference sequence). The CDR3 runs 14 residues. Trimming cost V 5 bases and J 6 bases; bases outside gene matches: 10. This CDR3 reads CASSIGGGHVEQYF. CDR3 DNA sequence: TGTGCCAGCAGTATCGGGGGAGGGCATGTCGAGCAGTACTTC.

The sample holds many counts of this clonotype. The rearrangement joins TRBV6-1 to TRBJ2-2, with D possibly matching TRBD1 (7 bases). This CDR3 has 13 residues. Trimming took off 5 bases at V and 6 bases at J, with 10 bases between the two ends. Germline CDR1 and CDR2: MNHNS and SASEGT. CDR3 sequence (DNA): TGTGCCAGCAGTACCAGGGGGGCCGGGGAGCTGTTTTTT. Amino acid sequence: CASSTRGAGELFF.

A remark on this clonotype: As the CDR3 is not closed by the conserved phenylalanine or tryptophan, this likely results from a read error. CDR3 region: CASSLDPGTIYGYTL. In DNA, the CDR3 is TGTGCCAGCAGCCTAGATCCGGGAACAATCTATGGCTACACCTTA. The gene calls are TRBV11-2 and TRBJ1-2; D gene uncertain. CDR3 length: 15 residues. CDR1 is SGHAT, CDR2 FQNNGV, per germline.

The chain couples TRBV25-1 to TRBJ1-1; D is perhaps TRBD1 (5 bases). Germline values: CDR1 MGHDK, CDR2 SYGVNS. The CDR3 runs 14 residues. Written as DNA, the CDR3 is TGTGCGTGCAGTGATAATGGGGCAAACACTGAAGCTTTCTTT. Protein sequence: CACSDNGANTEAFF.

This chain connects TRBV11-2 to TRBJ1-5; D uncertain. From germline, CDR1 is SGHAT and CDR2 FQNNGV. The length of the CDR3 is 15 residues. V was clipped by 5 bases and J by 4 bases, with 15 bases between them. This CDR3 is CASSPVGSNNQPQHF. CDR3 nucleotides: TGTGCCAGCAGCCCAGTGGGCAGCAATAATCAGCCCCAGCATTTT. Full variable domain (outside the CDR3, taken from reference TRBV11-2 and TRBJ1-5): EAGVAQSPRYKIIEKRQSVAFWCNPISGHATLYWYQQILGQGPKLLIQFQNNGVVDDSQLPKDRFSAERLKGVDSTLKIQPAKLEDSAVYLCASSPVGSNNQPQHFGDGTRLSIL.

The chain carries TRBV5-1 and TRBJ2-2, with 8 bases matching TRBD1. This CDR3 has 17 residues. Trimming cost V 3 bases and J 6 bases; bases outside gene matches: 13. Germline CDR1 is SGHRS and CDR2 is YFSETQ. Here the CDR3 DNA reads TGCGCCAGCAGCTGGACAGGGAACGTTGATAGCGCCGGGGAGCTGTTTTTT. It translates to CASSWTGNVDSAGELFF.

This chain links TRBV25-1 with TRBJ1-6; 12 nucleotides agree with TRBD1. The V segment lost 6 bases and the J segment 6 bases; nucleotides outside the gene matches: 3. The germline V gene has CDR1 MGHDK and CDR2 SYGVNS. The CDR3 extends over 15 amino acids. The CDR3 sequence is CASRGQGAFNSPLHF. CDR3 coding DNA: TGTGCCAGCAGGGGACAGGGGGCTTTTAATTCACCCCTCCACTTT.

This clonotype was picked up one time. The junction differs from germline at one of its ends, possibly a read error. This chain links TRBV12-3 or TRBV12-4 with TRBJ2-1; D unresolved. The CDR3 consists of 13 residues. The chain's CDR3 is CTSSLLTSNEQFF. The CDR3 coding sequence is TGTACCAGCAGTTTGTTAACTTCCAATGAACAGTTCTTC.

Notes on this clonotype: The final CDR3 position lacks the conserved phenylalanine or tryptophan, pointing to a likely read error. The DNA is omitted, as the CDR3 cannot be located on it reliably, and the CDR3 follows TCRdb's listing. The gene calls are TRBV11-2 and TRBJ2-1. Germline CDR1 reads SGHAT; CDR2 reads FQNNGV. From its first to its last residue, the CDR3 has 15 amino acids. Here the CDR3 reads CASSLDGGSYNERFY.

Remarks on this clonotype: A much larger clone lies a single base off, so this may be a read error. The chain has TRBV28 and TRBJ2-3; TRBD1 matches at 8 bases. The CDR3 consists of 16 residues. CDR1 is MDHEN and CDR2 is SYDVKM in the germline V gene. Trimming removed 6 bases from V and 0 bases from J; junction bases left unmatched: 8. CDR3 bases: TGTGCCAGCAGCTCCTCGCAGGGGGCTAGCACAGATACGCAGTATTTT. It yields the protein CASSSSQGASTDTQYF.

Comments on this clonotype: With a much larger clone just one base away, this may be a read error. This sequence joins TRBV7-8 and TRBJ2-1, with D tentatively TRBD2 (6 bases). CDR1 is SGHVS and CDR2 is FQNEAQ in the germline V gene. CDR3 length: 12 residues. V was clipped by 8 bases and J by 7 bases, with 12 bases between them. The CDR3 bases are TGTGCCAGCGGCTGGAGGGATAATGAGCAGTTCTTC. This encodes CASGWRDNEQFF. The full variable domain, its missing parts supplied by reference TRBV7-8 and TRBJ2-1, is GAGVSQSPRYKVAKRGQDVALRCDPISGHVSLFWYQQALGQGPEFLTYFQNEAQLDKSGLPSDRFFAERPEGSVSTLKIQRTQQEDSAVYLCASGWRDNEQFFGPGTRLTVL.

This clonotype was found a few times. This may arise from a read error, as a much more abundant clone is one base away. This chain uses TRBV5-1 with TRBJ2-3, with 7 bases fitting TRBD2. V shed 9 bases and J 0 bases; nucleotides not matched to a gene: 10. Germline loops: CDR1 SGHRS, CDR2 YFSETQ. The CDR3 length is 15 residues. CDR3 sequence reads: CATSRLADSTDTQYF. In DNA, the CDR3 is TGCGCCACCAGTAGACTAGCCGATAGCACAGATACGCAGTATTTT.

This clonotype occurred a few times. The gene calls are TRBV20-1 and TRBJ2-7; 8 bases fit TRBD1. The trim removed 6 bases at V and 2 bases at J, leaving 9 bases unmatched. CDR3 length: 14 amino acids. Germline values: CDR1 DFQATT, CDR2 SNEGSKA (reference sequence). As DNA, the CDR3 is TGCAGTGCAAATGGACAGGGTCACACCTACGAGCAGTACTTC. Translating gives CSANGQGHTYEQYF.

A remark on this clonotype: This is likely a read error, given that the CDR3 carries no conserved phenylalanine or tryptophan at its end. The chain combines TRBV7-9 with TRBJ2-7; 7 bases line up with TRBD2. The germline CDR1 and CDR2 sequences are SEHNR and FQNEAQ (reference sequence). The length of the CDR3 is 13 residues. With 7 bases clipped from V and 2 bases from J, the junction kept 5 bases outside the gene matches. The CDR3 coding sequence is TGTGCCAGCAACTCCGGGACTACCTACGAGCAGTACATC. It specifies CASNSGTTYEQYI.

In nucleotides, the CDR3 is TGTGCCAGCAGTTTGGGTATGGGGGGCCCCTACGAGCAGTACTTC. Translating gives CASSLGMGGPYEQYF. V and J are TRBV12-3 or TRBV12-4 and TRBJ2-7; D may correspond to TRBD1 or TRBD2 (6 bases each). V was trimmed by 3 bases and J by 2 bases, leaving 14 bases between them. The CDR3 is 15 amino acids.